A selection of T cell receptor beta chains follows, all from one sample in a study of blood T cell repertoires in COVID-19. Here immunoSEQ multiplex PCR was the method, and the copy in TCRdb shows in-frame clones only, minus some. This table holds 250,000 to 350,000 clones, 75% to 90% found once. The sample consisted of peripheral blood. The source of these receptors is a man aged 25 to 40 with acute or convalescent COVID-19. Both conserved end residues are part of each CDR3. The order of the fields is J gene, D gene, CDR3 length, V gene, CDR3 protein. D genes are given only for firm matches.

j_call: TRBJ2-1; d_call: TRBD1; cdr3_length: 15; v_call: TRBV5-1; cdr3_aa: CASSLAGQGAFGQFF
j_call: TRBJ2-5; d_call: .; cdr3_length: 13; v_call: TRBV19; cdr3_aa: CASSNTGSETQYF
j_call: TRBJ1-2; d_call: .; cdr3_length: 16; v_call: TRBV12-2; cdr3_aa: CASRLAQWEVLNGYTF
j_call: TRBJ2-1; d_call: TRBD2; cdr3_length: 16; v_call: TRBV9; cdr3_aa: CASSVWASGGAGEQFF
j_call: TRBJ2-7; d_call: TRBD1; cdr3_length: 15; v_call: TRBV6-6; cdr3_aa: CASKLRTGDSYEQYF
j_call: TRBJ1-2; d_call: .; cdr3_length: 13; v_call: TRBV30; cdr3_aa: CAWSVSMNYGYTF
j_call: TRBJ1-2; d_call: TRBD1; cdr3_length: 18; v_call: TRBV29-1; cdr3_aa: CSVVETEGNRGVSYGYTF
j_call: TRBJ1-2; d_call: TRBD1; cdr3_length: 15; v_call: TRBV25-1; cdr3_aa: CASSESGTGLYGYTF
j_call: TRBJ2-3; d_call: TRBD2; cdr3_length: 15; v_call: TRBV10-3; cdr3_aa: CAIGAGDNHRDTQYF
j_call: TRBJ2-1; d_call: .; cdr3_length: 16; v_call: TRBV7-3; cdr3_aa: CASSPLGGTFYNEQFF
j_call: TRBJ1-2; d_call: .; cdr3_length: 15; v_call: TRBV19; cdr3_aa: CASKWQGSLPSGYTF
j_call: TRBJ1-6; d_call: .; cdr3_length: 12; v_call: TRBV7-2; cdr3_aa: CASSYQYSPLHF
j_call: TRBJ1-2; d_call: .; cdr3_length: 15; v_call: TRBV4-1; cdr3_aa: CASSQDRAGPTRYTF
j_call: TRBJ2-1; d_call: TRBD2; cdr3_length: 16; v_call: TRBV6-5; cdr3_aa: CASSYLGLAEDNEQFF
j_call: TRBJ2-5; d_call: TRBD1; cdr3_length: 14; v_call: TRBV7-9; cdr3_aa: CAGVETGRQETQYF
j_call: TRBJ1-5; d_call: .; cdr3_length: 17; v_call: TRBV19; cdr3_aa: CASTSVRGISSNQPQHF
j_call: TRBJ2-2; d_call: .; cdr3_length: 14; v_call: TRBV6-5; cdr3_aa: CAGRGTANTGELFF
j_call: TRBJ1-2; d_call: .; cdr3_length: 14; v_call: TRBV28; cdr3_aa: CASSLGRTNYGYTF
j_call: TRBJ1-2; d_call: .; cdr3_length: 17; v_call: TRBV19; cdr3_aa: CASSARLRDGDNYGYTF
j_call: TRBJ1-1; d_call: .; cdr3_length: 13; v_call: TRBV7-8; cdr3_aa: CASSLGTVTEAFF
j_call: TRBJ2-2; d_call: TRBD1; cdr3_length: 15; v_call: TRBV11-2; cdr3_aa: CASSNRGANTGELFF
j_call: TRBJ2-2; d_call: .; cdr3_length: 15; v_call: TRBV9; cdr3_aa: CASSVEQAPNGELFF
j_call: TRBJ1-1; d_call: TRBD1; cdr3_length: 14; v_call: TRBV5-6; cdr3_aa: CASSSHRGVAEAFF
j_call: TRBJ1-5; d_call: TRBD1; cdr3_length: 14; v_call: TRBV5-8; cdr3_aa: CASSLGRGNQPQHF
j_call: TRBJ2-7; d_call: TRBD2; cdr3_length: 15; v_call: TRBV10-3; cdr3_aa: CAISWTSGAPYEQYF
j_call: TRBJ2-5; d_call: TRBD2; cdr3_length: 15; v_call: TRBV18; cdr3_aa: CASSPQAGGQETQYF
j_call: TRBJ1-1; d_call: .; cdr3_length: 14; v_call: TRBV4-1; cdr3_aa: CASSVDRTNTEAFF
j_call: TRBJ1-1; d_call: .; cdr3_length: 15; v_call: TRBV7-8; cdr3_aa: CASSLAGGASTEAFF
j_call: TRBJ1-4; d_call: TRBD1; cdr3_length: 15; v_call: TRBV7-9; cdr3_aa: CASSLVGRGNEKLFF
j_call: TRBJ2-7; d_call: TRBD2; cdr3_length: 14; v_call: TRBV28; cdr3_aa: CASSPPGGSHEQYF
j_call: TRBJ1-1; d_call: TRBD1; cdr3_length: 16; v_call: TRBV18; cdr3_aa: CASSPPGQGVHTEAFF
j_call: TRBJ1-2; d_call: TRBD1; cdr3_length: 18; v_call: TRBV19; cdr3_aa: CASSVFAGGLNSNYGYTF
j_call: TRBJ1-2; d_call: .; cdr3_length: 15; v_call: TRBV14; cdr3_aa: CASSHLSEANYGYTF
j_call: TRBJ1-1; d_call: .; cdr3_length: 15; v_call: TRBV28; cdr3_aa: CASSLGGGAETEAFF
j_call: TRBJ1-2; d_call: .; cdr3_length: 14; v_call: TRBV25-1; cdr3_aa: CASSEHGQYYGYTF
j_call: TRBJ1-5; d_call: .; cdr3_length: 13; v_call: TRBV7-8; cdr3_aa: CASSLDRNQPQHF
j_call: TRBJ2-7; d_call: .; cdr3_length: 14; v_call: TRBV4-2; cdr3_aa: CASSQEFQGGEQYF
j_call: TRBJ2-5; d_call: .; cdr3_length: 12; v_call: TRBV9; cdr3_aa: CASSGIAETQYF
j_call: TRBJ1-1; d_call: .; cdr3_length: 9; v_call: TRBV6-6; cdr3_aa: CASSFPTFF
j_call: TRBJ1-4; d_call: .; cdr3_length: 14; v_call: TRBV18; cdr3_aa: CASSSTRPNEKLFF
j_call: TRBJ2-3; d_call: .; cdr3_length: 12; v_call: TRBV29-1; cdr3_aa: CSVRTGTDTQYF
j_call: TRBJ1-1; d_call: .; cdr3_length: 12; v_call: TRBV28; cdr3_aa: CASRTTGIEAFF
j_call: TRBJ2-3; d_call: TRBD2; cdr3_length: 14; v_call: TRBV2; cdr3_aa: CASLAVGGTDTQYF
j_call: TRBJ1-2; d_call: .; cdr3_length: 12; v_call: TRBV4-1; cdr3_aa: CASSPTGYGYTF
j_call: TRBJ1-5; d_call: TRBD1; cdr3_length: 13; v_call: TRBV7-3; cdr3_aa: CASSVTGGQPQHF
j_call: TRBJ2-5; d_call: .; cdr3_length: 15; v_call: TRBV18; cdr3_aa: CASSGELADQETQYF
j_call: TRBJ2-7; d_call: .; cdr3_length: 13; v_call: TRBV20-1; cdr3_aa: CSASELLNYEQYF
j_call: TRBJ1-1; d_call: TRBD1; cdr3_length: 14; v_call: TRBV27; cdr3_aa: CASIWRDRGHEAFF
j_call: TRBJ1-1; d_call: .; cdr3_length: 13; v_call: TRBV13; cdr3_aa: CASSPQGYTEAFF
j_call: TRBJ2-7; d_call: .; cdr3_length: 14; v_call: TRBV4-2; cdr3_aa: CASSQKGDSYEQYF
j_call: TRBJ1-1; d_call: .; cdr3_length: 16; v_call: TRBV6-1; cdr3_aa: CASSEGTFQGLTEAFF
j_call: TRBJ2-7; d_call: .; cdr3_length: 13; v_call: TRBV27; cdr3_aa: CASALWAGHEQYF
j_call: TRBJ1-2; d_call: TRBD1; cdr3_length: 13; v_call: TRBV3-1/TRBV3-2; cdr3_aa: CASSQYQGGGYTF